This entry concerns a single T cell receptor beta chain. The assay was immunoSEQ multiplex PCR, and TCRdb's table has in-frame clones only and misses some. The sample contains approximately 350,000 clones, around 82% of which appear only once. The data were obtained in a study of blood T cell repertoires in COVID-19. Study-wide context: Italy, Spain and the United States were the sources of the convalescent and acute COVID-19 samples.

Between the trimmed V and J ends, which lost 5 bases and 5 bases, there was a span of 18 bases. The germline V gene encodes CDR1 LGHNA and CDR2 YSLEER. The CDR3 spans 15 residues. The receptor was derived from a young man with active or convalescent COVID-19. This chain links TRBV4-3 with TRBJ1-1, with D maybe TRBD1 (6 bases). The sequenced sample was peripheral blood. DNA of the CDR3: TGCGCCAGCAGCACCTACCACCGGACAGTGACTGAAGCTTTCTTT. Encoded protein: CASSTYHRTVTEAFF.